The 24 T cell receptor beta chains in this list originate from one sample, sequenced in a study of T cells in Graves' hyperthyroidism and ophthalmopathy. Amplified regions were TCR beta CDR3 sequences from RNA transcripts. HTBI primers were used for first-round RT-PCR of the TCR CDR3. TCRdb reanalysed the multiplex PCR reads using MiXCR and keeps one entry per CDR3 protein. The table lists 300,000 to 500,000 distinct CDR3 sequences, roughly an eighth of them singletons, with under 30% in the top ten. The sequenced sample was blood. The receptors stem from a man aged 50-60 years with Graves' ophthalmopathy.

This clonotype appeared a few times. The chain recombines TRBV19 with TRBJ2-7, with D perhaps being TRBD1 or TRBD2 (5 bases each). Trimming stripped 3 bases from V and 6 bases from J, with 12 bases between. From germline, CDR1 is LNHDA and CDR2 SQIVND (reference sequence). The CDR3 consists of 13 residues. The CDR3 reads CASSIGAGGEQYF. The DNA for the CDR3 is TGTGCCAGTAGTATCGGGGCCGGCGGCGAGCAGTACTTC.

This clonotype was seen at least ten times. The rearrangement uses TRBV9 and TRBJ1-1, with D uncertain. This CDR3 contains 16 residues. Germline-derived CDR1 and CDR2 are SGDLS and YYNGEE. Between the trimmed V and J ends, which lost 0 bases and 3 bases, there was a span of 15 bases. The CDR3 region is CASSVGAALGYTEAFF. The CDR3 nucleotides read TGTGCCAGCAGCGTAGGCGCAGCACTGGGCTACACTGAAGCTTTCTTT.

This clonotype was detected ten times or more. The chain employs TRBV7-2 and TRBJ1-1; D possibly corresponds to TRBD1 (5 bases). The germline V gene has CDR1 SGHTA and CDR2 FQGNSA. This CDR3 has 14 amino acids. Trimming left V 3 bases short and J 2 bases short, with 10 bases between. The CDR3 protein is CASSFTGPNTEAFF. The CDR3 DNA follows: TGTGCCAGCAGCTTTACAGGACCTAACACTGAAGCTTTCTTT.

The V call is TRBV3-1, the J call TRBJ2-2; 16 positions agree with TRBD2. V lost 0 bases, J lost 6 bases, and 10 bases stayed unmatched. The germline CDR1 and CDR2 sequences are LGHDT and YNNKEL (reference sequence). The CDR3 runs to 20 residues. CDR3 region: CASSQELGTSGRAGPGELFF. The CDR3 DNA reads as TGTGCCAGCAGCCAAGAATTGGGGACTAGCGGGAGGGCCGGACCCGGGGAGCTGTTTTTT.

This clonotype showed up just a few times. DNA of the CDR3: TGTGCCAGCAAAATGACAGGGTCCGGAGATACGCAGTATTTT. Residues: CASKMTGSGDTQYF. The gene calls are TRBV6-1 and TRBJ2-3, with 7 nucleotides matching TRBD1. CDR1 MNHNS and CDR2 SASEGT come from the germline V gene. This CDR3 is built from 14 residues. Unmatched junction bases numbered 9, after V lost 7 bases and J lost 5 bases.

The gene calls are TRBV5-5 and TRBJ2-3; 9 bases align to TRBD2. Trimming removed 7 bases from V and 4 bases from J; junction bases left unmatched: 10. CDR3 length: 15 residues. CDR1 and CDR2 (germline): SGHKS, YYEKEE (reference sequence). CDR3: CASGRASGNPDTQYF. The CDR3 DNA reads as TGTGCCAGCGGTCGGGCTAGCGGGAACCCAGATACGCAGTATTTT. Drawing the rest from reference TRBV5-5 and TRBJ2-3, the complete variable domain is DAGVTQSPTHLIKTRGQQVTLRCSPISGHKSVSWYQQVLGQGPQFIFQYYEKEERGRGNFPDRFSARQFPNYSSELNVNALLLGDSALYLCASGRASGNPDTQYFGPGTRLTVL.

This clonotype was seen ten or more times. The chain combines TRBV11-2 with TRBJ2-5; 11 bases are a match to TRBD2. V shed 1 base, J shed 5 bases, and the junction held 6 bases outside the gene matches. The CDR3 totals 16 residues. From germline, CDR1 is SGHAT and CDR2 FQNNGV. The CDR3 DNA reads as TGTGCCAGCAGCTTAGTCACTAGCGGGAGTATGGAGACCCAGTACTTC. Translated, it gives CASSLVTSGSMETQYF.

The chain links TRBV7-8 to TRBJ1-5; D unresolved. Germline values: CDR1 SGHVS, CDR2 FQNEAQ. This CDR3 has 16 amino acids. Trimming took off 2 bases at V and 10 bases at J, with 21 bases between the two ends. Written as DNA, the CDR3 is TGTGCCAGCAGCTTAAATGAATGGGGTAGAAACCCCCCCCAGCATTTT. It translates to CASSLNEWGRNPPQHF.

This clonotype appeared many times. V usage is TRBV7-9 and J usage is TRBJ2-7, with 13 nucleotides matching TRBD2. CDR1 SEHNR and CDR2 FQNEAQ come from the germline V gene (reference sequence). The CDR3 length is 14 residues. The junction had 4 bases not matched to a gene; V was cut back by 6 bases and J by 5 bases. The CDR3 bases are TGTGCCAGCAGACGGACTAGCGGGAGAGACGAGCAGTACTTC. Its translation: CASRRTSGRDEQYF.

This clonotype showed up many times. The gene calls are TRBV28 and TRBJ1-5; no reliable D call. V lost 3 bases to trimming and J lost 5 bases, with 11 bases between them. This CDR3 is built from 14 residues. Looked up from germline, CDR1 is MDHEN and CDR2 is SYDVKM. The CDR3 loop reads CASSFPGRYQPQHF. The DNA for the CDR3 is TGTGCCAGCAGTTTTCCCGGCCGGTATCAGCCCCAGCATTTT.

This clonotype was detected ten times or more. The V call is TRBV5-1, the J call TRBJ1-2, with 10 bases aligning to TRBD1. V lost 4 bases and J lost 4; bases outside the gene matches: 4. CDR3 length: 14 residues. Per germline, CDR1 SGHRS and CDR2 YFSETQ. CDR3 DNA sequence: TGCGCCAGCAGCCAGACAGGGGGCAGCTATGGCTACACCTTC. Protein: CASSQTGGSYGYTF.

This clonotype has a handful of counts. This could be a read error, since a much larger clone is one nucleotide away. The V and J genes are TRBV5-1 and TRBJ2-7; 8 bases align to TRBD2. Trimming removed 4 bases from V and 4 bases from J; junction bases left unmatched: 13. Per germline, CDR1 SGHRS and CDR2 YFSETQ. The CDR3 consists of 16 residues. For the CDR3, the DNA is TGCGCCAGCAGCCCCACGCCTAGTAGCGGGACTTACGAGCAGTACTTC. Its protein product is CASSPTPSSGTYEQYF.

The sample holds many counts of this clonotype. The gene calls are TRBV7-8 and TRBJ2-5; 10 nucleotides line up with TRBD1. There are 16 residues in the CDR3. Unmatched junction bases numbered 9, after V lost 5 bases and J lost 3 bases. Per germline, CDR1 SGHVS and CDR2 FQNEAQ. CDR3 in DNA: TGTGCCAGCAGCATTAGGGGGGGGACAGGGGAAGAGACCCAGTACTTC. This encodes CASSIRGGTGEETQYF.

This clonotype was seen many times. This chain joins TRBV27 and TRBJ2-5; 14 nucleotides align to TRBD2. Germline CDR1 MNHEY, CDR2 SMNVEV (reference sequence). The trim removed 6 bases at V and 2 bases at J, leaving 8 bases unmatched. The CDR3 totals 17 residues. As DNA, the CDR3 is TGTGCCAGCAGCCCCGGGACTAGCGGGAGAAAACAAGAGACCCAGTACTTC. This encodes CASSPGTSGRKQETQYF.

This chain uses TRBV6-1 with TRBJ2-1; 10 nucleotides match TRBD1. The CDR3 is 15 residues long. With V trimmed by 6 bases and J by 0 bases, 2 bases remained unmatched. The germline V gene has CDR1 MNHNS and CDR2 SASEGT. The chain's CDR3 is CASRRTGGSYNEQFF. CDR3 DNA sequence: TGTGCCAGCAGAAGGACAGGGGGCTCCTACAATGAGCAGTTCTTC.

To note about this clonotype: A much larger clone differs from this one at a single base, so this may be a read error. The DNA for the CDR3 is TGTGCCAGCAGTTGGGGGGGACAGGCGAACACTGAAGCTTTCTTT. The encoded protein is CASSWGGQANTEAFF. The chain combines TRBV12-3 or TRBV12-4 with TRBJ1-1; 8 nucleotides line up with TRBD1. The length of the CDR3 is 15 residues. V lost 4 bases, J lost 1 base, and 5 bases stayed unmatched.

This clonotype was seen many times. The chain recombines TRBV28 with TRBJ2-1; the D gene is possibly TRBD2 (6 bases). With 5 bases removed from V and 5 bases from J, the gap between germline ends came to 19 bases. CDR3 length equals 16 residues. Germline V CDR1 and CDR2: MDHEN, SYDVKM. CDR3 in amino acids: CASSPPLASKDNEQFF. In DNA, the CDR3 is TGTGCCAGCAGTCCGCCCCTAGCGTCAAAGGACAATGAGCAGTTCTTC.

This clonotype was observed at least ten times. This rearrangement joins TRBV6-1 to TRBJ1-1; no clear D. V gave up 6 bases and J gave up 7 bases, with 15 bases separating them. The CDR3 sequence is 13 residues long. In germline, CDR1 is MNHNS, CDR2 SASEGT. CDR3 in DNA: TGTGCCAGCAGCCCATTACTTATAGGTGAAGCTTTCTTT. Protein: CASSPLLIGEAFF.

This clonotype was picked up many times. The chain employs TRBV28 and TRBJ2-7, with D possibly TRBD2 on 6 matching bases. This CDR3 has 17 amino acids. Trimming removed 5 bases at V and 0 bases at J, with 20 bases between. CDR1 MDHEN and CDR2 SYDVKM come from the germline V gene. Here the CDR3 DNA reads TGTGCCAGCAGTCCTCTTGGGCTAGCGTTGAGCTCCTACGAGCAGTACTTC. It codes for CASSPLGLALSSYEQYF.

This clonotype has just a few counts. The chain joins TRBV29-1 to TRBJ2-2; D may be TRBD2 (6 bases). V was trimmed by 7 bases and J by 5 bases, leaving 17 bases between them. In germline, CDR1 is SQVTM, CDR2 ANQGSEA. This CDR3 has 14 residues. This chain's CDR3 is CSGGLPGPTGELFF. CDR3 DNA sequence: TGCAGCGGGGGACTTCCCGGTCCGACCGGGGAGCTGTTTTTT.

This clonotype was found many times. The chain couples TRBV9 to TRBJ2-7; D possibly matches TRBD1 or TRBD2 (6 bases each). The CDR3 contains 15 residues. The V gene's germline CDR1 is SGDLS and CDR2 YYNGEE. V lost 4 bases to trimming and J lost 2 bases, with 16 bases between them. The CDR3 nucleotides read TGTGCCAGCAGCCCCGGTGAGGGGGGAACCTACGAGCAGTACTTC. It yields the protein CASSPGEGGTYEQYF.

This clonotype has ten or more counts. V and J are TRBV11-1 and TRBJ2-1; weak D call: TRBD2 (5 bases). Germline loops: CDR1 SGHAT, CDR2 FQDESV (reference sequence). The CDR3 covers 13 residues. With 8 bases removed from V and 0 bases from J, the gap between germline ends came to 8 bases. CDR3 sequence: CASGSGSYNEQFF. The DNA of the CDR3 is TGTGCCAGCGGGAGTGGCTCCTACAATGAGCAGTTCTTC.

This clonotype has a count of ten or more. The CDR3 protein is CSVRQGRETQYF. As DNA, the CDR3 is TGCAGCGTCCGGCAGGGAAGGGAGACCCAGTACTTC. V is TRBV29-1 and J is TRBJ2-5, with D possibly matching TRBD1 (5 bases). CDR1 is SQVTM and CDR2 is ANQGSEA in the germline V gene. The CDR3 is 12 residues long. V was shortened by 6 bases and J by 5 bases, with 13 bases between the two germline ends.

This clonotype showed up many times. This rearrangement joins TRBV2 to TRBJ2-5, with D perhaps TRBD2 (5 bases). V lost 6 bases to trimming and J lost 2 bases, with 13 bases between them. The CDR3 consists of 14 residues. The germline V gene has CDR1 SNHLY and CDR2 FYNNEI. CDR3 region: CASRKTRDQETQYF. CDR3 coding DNA: TGTGCCAGCAGGAAAACTAGGGATCAAGAGACCCAGTACTTC.